This T cell receptor beta chain was recorded in a study of blood T cell repertoires in COVID-19. This clone was detected only once. Per the original methods: Estimates of nucleated cell counts were drawn from the amplification of reference gene primers. TCRdb keeps only in-frame clones here, not all; method: immunoSEQ multiplex PCR. For V, J and clone size, that table is used; D and trimming come from the DNA. Among approximately 310,000 clones listed, approximately 88% were seen once. Cohorts were assigned according to the clinical history that participants reported. Symptom resolution, clearance, or two negative PCRs marked the recovered donors of Cohort 3. Germline V gives CDR1 SGHRS, CDR2 YFSETQ. This CDR3 contains 17 residues. J gave up 0 bases and V 5 bases, and 6 bases lay outside the gene matches.

The receptor was isolated from a man aged 60 to 75 who had recovered from COVID-19. This chain uses TRBV5-1 with TRBJ2-1; 12 positions match TRBD2. The sequenced sample consisted of PBMCs or T cells enriched from blood (not recorded which). The CDR3 region is CASRGLAGQSSYNEQFF. CDR3 bases: TGCGCCAGCAGGGGACTAGCGGGCCAGAGCTCCTACAATGAGCAGTTCTTC.